Below are 25 T cell receptor beta chains sequenced from a single sample in a study of OX40 agonist ivuxolimab in advanced cancers. Only in-frame clones appear in the TCRdb table, and some are missing; sequencing was by immunoSEQ multiplex PCR. The sample yields around 62,000 clones, about 79% seen once. The sample in question was CD4+ or CD8+ T cells sorted from blood, obtained in a trial of the OX40 agonist ivuxolimab. These receptors came from an adult with an advanced solid tumor such as melanoma, head and neck, liver or kidney cancer.

J is TRBJ1-1 and V is TRBV29-1; 7 nucleotides align to TRBD1. V dropped 7 bases and J dropped 0; count of bases not matched to a gene: 14. Germline CDR1 SQVTM, CDR2 ANQGSEA. CDR3 length equals 16 residues. The CDR3 region is CSARGPGGEVNTEAFF. The DNA of the CDR3 is TGCAGCGCCCGGGGGCCAGGGGGAGAGGTGAACACTGAAGCTTTCTTT.

This clone was observed a handful of times. The rearrangement links TRBV2 to TRBJ1-5, with a possible D match to TRBD1 (5 bases). V was pared by 9 bases and J by 7 bases, with 19 bases between. The germline gives CDR1 SNHLY, CDR2 FYNNEI. The CDR3 sequence is 14 residues long. The CDR3 sequence: CASSEGAFGQPQHF. DNA of the CDR3: TGTGCCAGTTCCGAAGGGGCATTCGGGCAGCCCCAGCATTTT. The variable domain in full, completed from reference TRBV2 and TRBJ1-5, reads EPEVTQTPSHQVTQMGQEVILRCVPISNHLYFYWYRQILGQKVEFLVSFYNNEISEKSEIFDDQFSVERPDGSNFTLKIRSTKLEDSAMYFCASSEGAFGQPQHFGDGTRLSIL.

V and J are TRBV19 and TRBJ1-3, with a weak D call TRBD1 (5 bases). The germline V and J ends were trimmed by 7 bases and 0 bases, with 13 bases remaining between them. The germline V gene encodes CDR1 LNHDA and CDR2 SQIVND (reference sequence). This CDR3 region has 15 residues. This CDR3 is CASTSRGNSGNTIYF. The CDR3, as DNA: TGTGCCAGTACCTCTAGGGGCAACTCTGGAAACACCATATATTTT.

V is TRBV28 and J is TRBJ2-5, with D possibly TRBD2 on 6 matching bases. Trimming took 5 bases from V and 1 from J, leaving 14 bases between them. Germline CDR1 reads MDHEN; CDR2 reads SYDVKM. This CDR3 contains 15 residues. The CDR3 nucleotides read TGTGCCAGCAGTCCGCATGGGGACTTCCAAGAGACCCAGTACTTC. This encodes CASSPHGDFQETQYF.

This chain joins TRBV19 and TRBJ1-4, with 8 bases that match TRBD1. Germline assignment: CDR1 LNHDA and CDR2 SQIVND (reference sequence). CDR3 size: 13 residues. After removal of 8 bases from V and 3 bases from J, the junction contained 2 bases not matched to a gene. The CDR3 reads CASLGQANEKLFF. The CDR3 nucleotides read TGTGCCAGTTTGGGACAGGCTAATGAAAAACTGTTTTTT.

The V gene is TRBV7-2, the J gene TRBJ2-3; D is unresolved. From germline, CDR1 is SGHTA and CDR2 FQGNSA. This CDR3 spans 12 amino acids. Trimming took 5 bases from V and 2 from J, leaving 5 bases between them. CDR3 in amino acids: CASSLITDTQYF. The CDR3 DNA is TGTGCCAGCAGCCTTATCACAGATACGCAGTATTTT.

This clone was seen a handful of times. V and J are TRBV4-1 and TRBJ2-7, with D tentatively TRBD2 (6 bases). V was cut by 2 bases and J by 0 bases, with 11 bases left in between. Per germline, CDR1 MGHRA and CDR2 YSYEKL. There are 15 residues in the CDR3. For the CDR3, the DNA is TGCGCCAGCAGCCAATTTCCGGGACTCTCCTACGAGCAGTACTTC. The encoded protein is CASSQFPGLSYEQYF.

The V call is TRBV6-1, the J call TRBJ2-5; 12 nucleotides line up with TRBD2. Germline trimming cut 3 bases from V and 4 bases from J; bases unmatched to any gene: 12. Germline CDR1 and CDR2: MNHNS and SASEGT. This CDR3 is 18 amino acids long. The CDR3 DNA reads as TGTGCCAGCAGTGATTATCTAGCGGGGGGGCAATCTGGAGAGACCCAGTACTTC. This gives the protein CASSDYLAGGQSGETQYF.

V gene TRBV5-1 combines with J gene TRBJ2-3; no reliable D call. With 4 bases removed from V and 1 base from J, the gap between germline ends came to 16 bases. Germline CDR1 and CDR2: SGHRS and YFSETQ. The CDR3 runs to 16 residues. CDR3 in amino acids: CASSPTNLKGTDTQYF. CDR3 bases: TGCGCCAGCAGCCCCACAAACCTGAAAGGCACAGATACGCAGTATTTT.

The chain links TRBV2 to TRBJ2-3; a possible D gene is TRBD2 (6 bases). CDR3 length equals 16 residues. Trimming stripped 3 bases from V and 0 bases from J, with 13 bases between. The germline V gene has CDR1 SNHLY and CDR2 FYNNEI. CDR3 loop: CASSDLAGSSTDTQYF. CDR3 coding DNA: TGTGCCAGCAGTGATCTGGCGGGGTCTAGCACAGATACGCAGTATTTT.

This chain uses TRBV28 with TRBJ1-2; no reliable D call. This CDR3 has 13 residues. Trimming left V 6 bases short and J 3 bases short, with 11 bases between. Germline loops: CDR1 MDHEN, CDR2 SYDVKM. For the CDR3, the DNA is TGTGCCAGCAGCCGCGTTATGGACTATGGCTACACCTTC. Translating it yields CASSRVMDYGYTF.

This clone appeared a few times. The chain couples TRBV18 to TRBJ2-5, with 7 nucleotides matching TRBD2. The CDR3 extends over 16 amino acids. Germline loops: CDR1 KGHSH, CDR2 LQKENI. Unmatched junction bases numbered 9, after V lost 0 bases and J lost 5 bases. In nucleotides, the CDR3 is TGTGCCAGCTCACCACCAATGACTGGGGGAGGGGAGACCCAGTACTTC. It translates to CASSPPMTGGGETQYF.

The chain carries TRBV4-2 and TRBJ2-5, with TRBD2 identical over 12 bases. This CDR3 has 16 amino acids. With V trimmed by 0 bases and J by 5 bases, 4 bases remained unmatched. Germline V gene data show CDR1 as LGHNA and CDR2 as YNFKEQ. In DNA, the CDR3 is TGTGCCAGCAGCCAAGATTGGCTAGCGGGGGGGGAGACCCAGTACTTC. The encoded protein is CASSQDWLAGGETQYF.

V gene TRBV7-2 combines with J gene TRBJ1-6; 11 bases map to TRBD1. The CDR3 is made up of 18 amino acids. Trimming took 5 bases from V and 13 from J; bases not matched to a gene: 19. Germline V gene lookup returns CDR1 SGHTA and CDR2 FQGNSA. The CDR3 region is CASSHTPWTGGKSGPLHF. DNA for the CDR3: TGTGCCAGCAGCCACACCCCCTGGACAGGGGGCAAAAGTGGGCCCCTCCACTTT.

This chain connects TRBV11-3 to TRBJ2-7, with D possibly being TRBD1 (6 bases). Germline V lookup: CDR1 SGHNT, CDR2 YENEEA. V gave up 4 bases and J gave up 0 bases, with 16 bases separating them. CDR3 length: 16 amino acids. This CDR3 is CASSSLQGRSSYEQYF. Written as DNA, the CDR3 is TGTGCCAGCAGCTCTTTACAGGGAAGGAGCTCCTACGAGCAGTACTTC.

V is TRBV5-4 and J is TRBJ2-7, with D uncertain. The CDR3 spans 15 residues. The germline CDR1 and CDR2 sequences are SGHNT and YYREEE (reference sequence). V lost 5 bases and J 5 bases, leaving 20 bases between the germline ends. The CDR3 DNA sequence: TGTGCCAGCAGTCAAACACTTTTGTATGATCACGAGCAGTACTTC. It encodes CASSQTLLYDHEQYF.

The genes are TRBV5-1 and TRBJ2-5; 7 nucleotides align to TRBD2. Germline trimming cut 0 bases from V and 5 bases from J; bases unmatched to any gene: 4. Germline V gives CDR1 SGHRS, CDR2 YFSETQ. The CDR3 spans 14 residues. In DNA, the CDR3 is TGCGCCAGCAGCTTGGCTGGGCGGGGGGAGACCCAGTACTTC. As protein: CASSLAGRGETQYF.

The rearrangement uses TRBV13 and TRBJ2-1, with D unresolved. Trimming removed 1 base at V and 8 bases at J, with 6 bases between. Germline loops: CDR1 PRHDT, CDR2 FYEKMQ (reference sequence). This CDR3 is 12 amino acids long. Written as DNA, the CDR3 is TGTGCCAGCAGCTTAGATAACGATGAGCAGTTCTTC. Translating it yields CASSLDNDEQFF.

The J gene is TRBJ2-2, the V gene TRBV2; D gene uncertain. V lost 8 bases and J 7 bases, leaving 17 bases between the germline ends. Per germline, CDR1 SNHLY and CDR2 FYNNEI. This CDR3 is built from 14 residues. The CDR3 loop is CASARELLDGELFF. The CDR3 coding sequence is TGTGCCAGCGCCCGAGAACTATTGGACGGGGAGCTGTTTTTT. The full variable domain, completed using reference TRBV2 and TRBJ2-2, is EPEVTQTPSHQVTQMGQEVILRCVPISNHLYFYWYRQILGQKVEFLVSFYNNEISEKSEIFDDQFSVERPDGSNFTLKIRSTKLEDSAMYFCASARELLDGELFFGEGSRLTVL.

The V call is TRBV11-2, the J call TRBJ2-7; D could derive from TRBD1 or TRBD2 (6 bases each). Germline loops: CDR1 SGHAT, CDR2 FQNNGV. This CDR3 has 15 residues. V lost 5 bases and J 1 base, leaving 15 bases between the germline ends. CDR3 nucleotides: TGTGCCAGCAGCCCCCGACAGGAGGGATCCTACGAGCAGTACTTC. Translated, it gives CASSPRQEGSYEQYF.

J is TRBJ1-3 and V is TRBV7-8; 10 bases align to TRBD1. V shed 4 bases, J shed 7 bases, and the junction held 10 bases outside the gene matches. CDR1 and CDR2 from the germline V gene are SGHVS and FQNEAQ. The CDR3 has 16 residues. CDR3 protein: CASSSGPQTGGNTIYF. The CDR3 DNA follows: TGTGCCAGCAGCTCCGGACCCCAGACAGGGGGCAACACCATATATTTT.

The chain combines TRBV29-1 with TRBJ1-1; no clear D gene. This CDR3 comprises 14 residues. Per the germline V gene, CDR1 is SQVTM and CDR2 is ANQGSEA. The ends were cut back, 3 bases at V and 0 bases at J, with 11 bases in the middle. In nucleotides, the CDR3 is TGCAGCGTTGAGACCTACACCATGAACACTGAAGCTTTCTTT. It is translated as CSVETYTMNTEAFF.

The gene calls are TRBV2 and TRBJ1-5; 7 positions match TRBD1. CDR1 is SNHLY and CDR2 is FYNNEI in the germline V gene. The V gene end was trimmed by 6 bases and the J gene end by 1 base; junction bases not matched to a gene: 6. This CDR3 contains 15 residues. The chain's CDR3 is CASSWDSASNQPQHF. CDR3 bases: TGTGCCAGCAGCTGGGACAGTGCGAGCAATCAGCCCCAGCATTTT. Drawing the rest from reference TRBV2 and TRBJ1-5, the complete variable domain is EPEVTQTPSHQVTQMGQEVILRCVPISNHLYFYWYRQILGQKVEFLVSFYNNEISEKSEIFDDQFSVERPDGSNFTLKIRSTKLEDSAMYFCASSWDSASNQPQHFGDGTRLSIL.

This clone was seen a single time. The chain has TRBV9 and TRBJ1-3; D gene ambiguous. The CDR3 consists of 15 residues. Germline V lookup: CDR1 SGDLS, CDR2 YYNGEE. V shed 3 bases and J shed 0 bases, with 10 bases lying between them. The chain's CDR3 is CASSETVSSGNTIYF. In DNA form, the CDR3 reads TGTGCCAGCAGCGAGACGGTGAGCTCTGGAAACACCATATATTTT.

V is TRBV10-3 and J is TRBJ1-2; a weak D match, TRBD1 (6 bases). The CDR3 is made up of 12 amino acids. V lost 6 bases, J lost 4 bases, and 9 bases lay in between. Germline CDR1 ENHRY, CDR2 SYGVKD. The CDR3 region has the DNA TGTGCCATCAGCCGACAGGTCTATGGCTACACCTTC. It yields the protein CAISRQVYGYTF.